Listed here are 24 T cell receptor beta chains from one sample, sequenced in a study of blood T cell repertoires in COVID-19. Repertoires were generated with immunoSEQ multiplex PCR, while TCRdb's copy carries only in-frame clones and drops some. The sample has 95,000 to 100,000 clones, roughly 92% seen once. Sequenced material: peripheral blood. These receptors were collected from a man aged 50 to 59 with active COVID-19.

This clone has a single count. The chain's CDR3 is CASSQVAGTNEQFF. The CDR3 DNA is TGTGCCAGCAGCCAAGTGGCGGGGACGAATGAGCAGTTCTTC. This chain joins TRBV3-1 (or the pseudogene TRBV3-2) and TRBJ2-1; perhaps TRBD2 as D (6 bases). CDR3 size: 14 residues. The germline gives CDR1 LGHDT, CDR2 YNNKEL (reference sequence). V lost 1 base, J lost 7 bases, and 11 bases lay in between.

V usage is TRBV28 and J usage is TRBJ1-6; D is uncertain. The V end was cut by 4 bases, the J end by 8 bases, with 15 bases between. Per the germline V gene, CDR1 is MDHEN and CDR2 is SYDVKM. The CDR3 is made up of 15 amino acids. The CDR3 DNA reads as TGTGCCAGCAGTTCCCCCGAGGGTAGGCATTCACCCCTCCACTTT. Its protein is CASSSPEGRHSPLHF.

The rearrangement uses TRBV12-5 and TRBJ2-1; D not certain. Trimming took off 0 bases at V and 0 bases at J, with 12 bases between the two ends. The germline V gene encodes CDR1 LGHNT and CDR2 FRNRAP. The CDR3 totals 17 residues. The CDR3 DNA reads TGTGCTAGTGGTTTGGTACTCGGCGGAAGCTCCTACAATGAGCAGTTCTTC. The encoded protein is CASGLVLGGSSYNEQFF.

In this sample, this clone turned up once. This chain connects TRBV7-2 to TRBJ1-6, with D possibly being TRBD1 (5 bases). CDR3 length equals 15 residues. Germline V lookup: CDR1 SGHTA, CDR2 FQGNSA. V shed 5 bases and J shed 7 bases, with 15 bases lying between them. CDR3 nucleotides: TGTGCCAGCAGCGCCCAGGGCCCACTAAATTCACCCCTCCACTTT. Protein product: CASSAQGPLNSPLHF.

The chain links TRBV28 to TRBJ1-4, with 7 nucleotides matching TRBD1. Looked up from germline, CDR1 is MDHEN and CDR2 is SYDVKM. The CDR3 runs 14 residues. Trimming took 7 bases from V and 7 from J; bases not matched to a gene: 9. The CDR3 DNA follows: TGTGCCAGCACCCAGGGACAGATGGGTGAAAAACTGTTTTTT. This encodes CASTQGQMGEKLFF.

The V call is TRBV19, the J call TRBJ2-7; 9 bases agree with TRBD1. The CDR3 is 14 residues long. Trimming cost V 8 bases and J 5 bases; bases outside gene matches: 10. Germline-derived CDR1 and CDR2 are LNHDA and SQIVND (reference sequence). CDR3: CASSLGQGIDEQYF. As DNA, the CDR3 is TGTGCCAGTTCCCTAGGACAGGGGATAGACGAGCAGTACTTC.

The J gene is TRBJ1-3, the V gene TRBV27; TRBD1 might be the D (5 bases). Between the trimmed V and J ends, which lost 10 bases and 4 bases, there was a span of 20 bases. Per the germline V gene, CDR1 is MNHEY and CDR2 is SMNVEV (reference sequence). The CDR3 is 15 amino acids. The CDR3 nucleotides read TGTGCCACCTCCCGAACAGGTTCAACGGGAAACACCATATATTTT. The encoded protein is CATSRTGSTGNTIYF.

Here the CDR3 DNA reads TGTGCCAGCAGTGAACCTCGGGCAGGGGGCGCTTACACTGAAGCTTTCTTT. This translates into CASSEPRAGGAYTEAFF. The genes are TRBV6-1 and TRBJ1-1, with TRBD1 matching 8 bases. The length of the CDR3 is 17 residues. J was trimmed by 3 bases and V by 2 bases; bases with no gene match: 11. Per germline, CDR1 MNHNS and CDR2 SASEGT.

The CDR3 is CASSQSSGTGYGYTF. In DNA form, the CDR3 reads TGTGCCAGCAGTCAAAGCTCCGGGACAGGGTATGGCTACACCTTC. This chain links TRBV28 with TRBJ1-2; 9 nucleotides align to TRBD1. V lost 5 bases, J lost 5 bases, and 9 bases stayed unmatched. Germline CDR1 and CDR2: MDHEN and SYDVKM. The length of the CDR3 is 15 residues.

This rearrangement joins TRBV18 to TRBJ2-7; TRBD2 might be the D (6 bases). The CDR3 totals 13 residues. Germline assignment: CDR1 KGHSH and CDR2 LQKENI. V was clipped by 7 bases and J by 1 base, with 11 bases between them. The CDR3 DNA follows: TGTGCCAGCTTTCTGACTAGTTCCTACGAGCAGTACTTC. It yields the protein CASFLTSSYEQYF.

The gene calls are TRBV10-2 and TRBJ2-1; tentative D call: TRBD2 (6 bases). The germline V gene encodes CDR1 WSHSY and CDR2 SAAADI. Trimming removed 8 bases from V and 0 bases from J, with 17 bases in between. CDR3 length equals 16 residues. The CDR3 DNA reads TGCGCCAGCGACAAAGGTCCCGGGGGCTCCTACAATGAGCAGTTCTTC. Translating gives CASDKGPGGSYNEQFF.

CDR3 nucleotides: TGTGCCAGCAGTCTAGGTGGGGGGGCGGTCACTGAAGCTTTCTTT. This codes for CASSLGGGAVTEAFF. The chain joins TRBV6-5 to TRBJ1-1; a possible D gene is TRBD1 (6 bases). V shed 5 bases and J shed 4 bases, with 17 bases lying between them. The CDR3 has 15 amino acids. Looked up from germline, CDR1 is MNHEY and CDR2 is SVGAGI.

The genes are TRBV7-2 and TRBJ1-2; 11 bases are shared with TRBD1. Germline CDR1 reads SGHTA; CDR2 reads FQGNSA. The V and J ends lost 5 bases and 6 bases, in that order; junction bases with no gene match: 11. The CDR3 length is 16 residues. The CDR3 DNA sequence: TGTGCCAGCAGCCTCCGGACAGGGGGCTCATTTCATGGCTACACCTTC. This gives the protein CASSLRTGGSFHGYTF.

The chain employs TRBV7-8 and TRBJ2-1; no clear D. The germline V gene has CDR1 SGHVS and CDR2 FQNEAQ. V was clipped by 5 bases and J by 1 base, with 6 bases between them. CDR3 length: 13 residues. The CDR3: CASSRASYNEQFF. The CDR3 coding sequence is TGTGCCAGCAGCCGGGCTTCCTACAATGAGCAGTTCTTC.

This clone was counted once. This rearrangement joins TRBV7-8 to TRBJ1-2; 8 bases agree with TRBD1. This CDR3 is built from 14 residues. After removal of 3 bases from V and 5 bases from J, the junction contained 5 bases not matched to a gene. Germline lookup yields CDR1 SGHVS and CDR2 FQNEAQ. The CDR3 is CASSFAGGGYGYTF. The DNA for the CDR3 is TGTGCCAGCAGCTTTGCAGGGGGCGGTTATGGCTACACCTTC. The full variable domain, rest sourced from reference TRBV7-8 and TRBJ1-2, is GAGVSQSPRYKVAKRGQDVALRCDPISGHVSLFWYQQALGQGPEFLTYFQNEAQLDKSGLPSDRFFAERPEGSVSTLKIQRTQQEDSAVYLCASSFAGGGYGYTFGSGTRLTVV.

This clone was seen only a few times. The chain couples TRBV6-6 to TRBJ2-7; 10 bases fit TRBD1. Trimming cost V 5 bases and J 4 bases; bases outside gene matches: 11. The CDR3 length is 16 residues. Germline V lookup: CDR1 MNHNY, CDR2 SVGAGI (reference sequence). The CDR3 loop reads CASSLSTGGAQYEQYF. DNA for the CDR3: TGTGCCAGCAGTCTCTCGACAGGGGGCGCCCAATACGAGCAGTACTTC.

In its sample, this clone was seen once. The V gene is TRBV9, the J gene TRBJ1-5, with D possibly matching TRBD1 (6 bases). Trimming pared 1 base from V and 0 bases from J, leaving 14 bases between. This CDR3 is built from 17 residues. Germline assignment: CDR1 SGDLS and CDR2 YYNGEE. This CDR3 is CASSVRTAFYSNQPQHF. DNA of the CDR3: TGTGCCAGCAGCGTACGGACAGCTTTCTATAGCAATCAGCCCCAGCATTTT.

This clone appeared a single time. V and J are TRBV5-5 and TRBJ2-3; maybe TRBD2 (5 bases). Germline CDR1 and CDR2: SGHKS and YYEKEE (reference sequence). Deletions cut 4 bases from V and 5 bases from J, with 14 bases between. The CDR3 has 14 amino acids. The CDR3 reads CASSQDPGRDTQYF. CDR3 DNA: TGTGCCAGCAGCCAGGACCCGGGGAGAGATACGCAGTATTTT.

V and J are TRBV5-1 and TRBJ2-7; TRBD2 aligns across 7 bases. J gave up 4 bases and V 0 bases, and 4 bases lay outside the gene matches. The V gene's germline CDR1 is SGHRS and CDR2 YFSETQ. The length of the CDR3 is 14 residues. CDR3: CASSLGGGSYEQYF. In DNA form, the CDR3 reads TGCGCCAGCAGCTTGGGGGGAGGGAGTTACGAGCAGTACTTC.

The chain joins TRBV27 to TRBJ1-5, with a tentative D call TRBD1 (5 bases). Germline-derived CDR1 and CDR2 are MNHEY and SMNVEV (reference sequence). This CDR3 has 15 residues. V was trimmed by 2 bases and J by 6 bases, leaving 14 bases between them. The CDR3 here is CASSLQAGGGQPQHF. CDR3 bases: TGTGCCAGCAGTTTACAAGCGGGGGGGGGTCAGCCCCAGCATTTT.

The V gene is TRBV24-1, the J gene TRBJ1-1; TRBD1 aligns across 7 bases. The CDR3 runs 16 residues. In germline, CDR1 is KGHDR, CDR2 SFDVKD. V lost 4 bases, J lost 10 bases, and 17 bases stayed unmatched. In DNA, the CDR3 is TGTGCCACCAGTGACTCCGCGGACAGGCCTAAGAGTCTAGCTTTCTTT. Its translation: CATSDSADRPKSLAFF.

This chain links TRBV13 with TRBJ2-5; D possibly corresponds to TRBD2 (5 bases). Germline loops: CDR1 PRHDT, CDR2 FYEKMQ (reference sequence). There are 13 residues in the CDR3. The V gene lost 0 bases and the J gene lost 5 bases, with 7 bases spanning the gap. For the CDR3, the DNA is TGTGCCAGCAGCTTAGGGGGCGGGGAGACCCAGTACTTC. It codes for CASSLGGGETQYF.

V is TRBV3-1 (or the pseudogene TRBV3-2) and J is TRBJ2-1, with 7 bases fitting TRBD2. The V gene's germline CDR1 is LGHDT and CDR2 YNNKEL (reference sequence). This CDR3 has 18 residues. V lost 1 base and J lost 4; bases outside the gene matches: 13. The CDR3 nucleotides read TGTGCCAGCAGCCAAGTCGTCCCCGGGACTAAGACTTACAATGAGCAGTTCTTC. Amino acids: CASSQVVPGTKTYNEQFF.

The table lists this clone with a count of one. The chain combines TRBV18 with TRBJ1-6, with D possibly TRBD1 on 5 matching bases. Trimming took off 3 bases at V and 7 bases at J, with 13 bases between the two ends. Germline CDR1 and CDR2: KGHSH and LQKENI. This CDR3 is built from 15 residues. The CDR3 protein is CASSPTDSRNSPLHF. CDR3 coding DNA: TGTGCCAGCTCACCCACAGACAGCCGGAATTCACCCCTCCACTTT.